The clone carrying this T cell receptor (beta chain) was observed at least ten times. Germline V gives CDR1 SGHNT, CDR2 YENEEA. Between the trimmed V and J ends, which lost 3 bases and 1 base, there was a span of 19 bases. The CDR3 sequence is 17 residues long. The data were taken from a study of regulatory T cells in long-lasting Graves disease. Time point defined: newly diagnosed GD, antithyroid drugs for less than 3 months. TCR sequences were obtained from RNA taken from PBMCs. Arm-PCR with iRepertoire HTBI primers amplified the CDR3 regions for these TCR beta libraries. Each CDR3 protein gets one entry after TCRdb re-called the multiplex PCR reads with MiXCR. The sample shows more than 400,000 distinct CDR3 sequences, around 16% of them seen only once. The sample was also linked to a second study, of T cells in Graves' hyperthyroidism and ophthalmopathy.

The specimen comprised peripheral blood mononuclear cells (PBMCs), sampled at new diagnosis, from a patient treated with antithyroid drugs. The genes are TRBV11-3 and TRBJ2-7; D is perhaps TRBD2 (6 bases). This TCR came from a man aged 35-49 years with Graves disease. The chain's CDR3 is CASSLRPGSGTSYEQYF. The DNA for the CDR3 is TGTGCCAGCAGCTTGCGCCCCGGGTCCGGGACTTCCTACGAGCAGTACTTC.